This T cell receptor beta chain appears in the sequencing data of a study of beta chain features in type 1 diabetes. Study-wide points: For TCRB rearrangement, an influence of HLA type remained unresolved here. Possible PCR preference for shorter templates applied equally to patients and controls.

What was sequenced were expressed TCRB transcripts, since all of the isolated RNA had been reverse transcribed. The method was immunoSEQ multiplex PCR; TCRdb's version includes in-frame clones alone and lacks a portion of them. The table shows a few hundred thousand clones, with around 20% occurring only once. Concerning this clone: Its cognate antigen is unknown.

CD45RO/CCR7/CD25/CD127/CD95/CD27 separated CD4+ naive, central memory, regulatory and stem cell-like memory cells by sorting. What was sequenced was naive CD4+ T cells from blood. The clonotype originates from a woman aged 18-30 years in good health.

For the CDR3, the DNA is TGTGCCAGCAGCGTCGACAGGCACACTGAAGCTTTCTTT. This translates into CASSVDRHTEAFF. The chain employs TRBV9 and TRBJ1-1, with D tentatively TRBD1 (6 bases). V was trimmed by 2 bases and J by 3 bases, leaving 8 bases between them. CDR3 length equals 13 residues. Germline-derived CDR1 and CDR2 are SGDLS and YYNGEE.